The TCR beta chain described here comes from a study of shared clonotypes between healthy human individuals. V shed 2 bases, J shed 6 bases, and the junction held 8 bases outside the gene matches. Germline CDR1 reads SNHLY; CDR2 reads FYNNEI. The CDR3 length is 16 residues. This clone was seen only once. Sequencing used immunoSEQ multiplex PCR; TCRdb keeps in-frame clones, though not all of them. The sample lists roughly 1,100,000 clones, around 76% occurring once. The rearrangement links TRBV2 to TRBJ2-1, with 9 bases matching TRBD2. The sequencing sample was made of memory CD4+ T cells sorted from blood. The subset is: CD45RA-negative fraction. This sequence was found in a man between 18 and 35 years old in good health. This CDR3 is CASSESSGTSFNEQFF. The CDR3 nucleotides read TGTGCCAGCAGTGAATCTTCCGGGACTAGCTTCAATGAGCAGTTCTTC.